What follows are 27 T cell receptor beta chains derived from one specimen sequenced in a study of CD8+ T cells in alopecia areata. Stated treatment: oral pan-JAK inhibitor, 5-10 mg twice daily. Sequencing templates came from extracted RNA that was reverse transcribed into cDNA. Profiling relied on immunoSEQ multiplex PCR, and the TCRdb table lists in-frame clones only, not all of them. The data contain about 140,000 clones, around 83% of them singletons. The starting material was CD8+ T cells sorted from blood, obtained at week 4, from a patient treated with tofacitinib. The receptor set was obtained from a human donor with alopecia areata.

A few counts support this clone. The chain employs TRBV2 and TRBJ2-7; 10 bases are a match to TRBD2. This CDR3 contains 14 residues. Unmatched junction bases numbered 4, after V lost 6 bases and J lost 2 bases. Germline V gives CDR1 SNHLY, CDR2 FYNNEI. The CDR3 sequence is CASRRTSGTYEQYF. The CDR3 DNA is TGTGCCAGCAGAAGGACTAGCGGCACCTACGAGCAGTACTTC.

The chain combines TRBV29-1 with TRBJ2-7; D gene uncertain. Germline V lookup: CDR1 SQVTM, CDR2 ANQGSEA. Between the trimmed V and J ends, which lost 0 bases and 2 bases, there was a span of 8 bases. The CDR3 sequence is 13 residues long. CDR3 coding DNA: TGCAGCGTTGAAGATCTAGGAACCTACGAGCAGTACTTC. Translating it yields CSVEDLGTYEQYF.

CDR3 in amino acids: CAWKGSAYEQYF. The CDR3 DNA reads as TGTGCCTGGAAGGGAAGCGCTTACGAGCAGTACTTC. The rearrangement links TRBV30 to TRBJ2-7; D is uncertain. Germline values: CDR1 GTSNPN, CDR2 SVGIG (reference sequence). The CDR3 runs 12 residues. Trimming took 4 bases from V and 4 from J, leaving 11 bases between them.

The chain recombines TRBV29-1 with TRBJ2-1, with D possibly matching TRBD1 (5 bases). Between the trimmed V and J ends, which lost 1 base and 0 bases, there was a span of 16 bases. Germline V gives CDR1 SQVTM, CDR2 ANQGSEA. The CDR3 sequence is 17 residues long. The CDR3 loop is CSVEGGGAPSSYNEQFF. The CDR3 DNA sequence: TGCAGCGTTGAAGGAGGTGGGGCCCCTAGCTCCTACAATGAGCAGTTCTTC.

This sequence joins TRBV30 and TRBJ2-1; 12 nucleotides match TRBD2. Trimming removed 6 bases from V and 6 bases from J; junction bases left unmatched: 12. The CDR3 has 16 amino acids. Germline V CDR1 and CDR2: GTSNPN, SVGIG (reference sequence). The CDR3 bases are TGTGCCTGTACAGACCTCCGACTAGCGGGAGTCAATGAGCAGTTCTTC. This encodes CACTDLRLAGVNEQFF.

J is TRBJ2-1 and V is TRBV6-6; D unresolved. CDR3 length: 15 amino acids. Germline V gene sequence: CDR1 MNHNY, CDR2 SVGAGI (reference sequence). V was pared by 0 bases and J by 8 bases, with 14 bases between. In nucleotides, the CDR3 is TGTGCCAGCAGTTACTCTGGCGGCGCAGTGGATGAGCAGTTCTTC. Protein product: CASSYSGGAVDEQFF.

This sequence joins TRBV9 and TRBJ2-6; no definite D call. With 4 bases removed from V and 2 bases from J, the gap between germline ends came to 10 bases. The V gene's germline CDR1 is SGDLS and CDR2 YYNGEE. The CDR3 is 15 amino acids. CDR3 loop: CASSIQSTGANVLTF. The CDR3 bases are TGTGCCAGCAGCATACAGAGTACTGGGGCCAACGTCCTGACTTTC.

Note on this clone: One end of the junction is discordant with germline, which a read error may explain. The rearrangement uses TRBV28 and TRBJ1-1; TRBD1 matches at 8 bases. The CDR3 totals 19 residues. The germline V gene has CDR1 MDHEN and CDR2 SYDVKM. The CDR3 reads CASSLWPGQVRGENTEAFF. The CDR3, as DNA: TGTGCCAGCAGTCTATGGCCGGGACAGGTGCGGGGGGAGAACACTGAAGCTTTCTTT.

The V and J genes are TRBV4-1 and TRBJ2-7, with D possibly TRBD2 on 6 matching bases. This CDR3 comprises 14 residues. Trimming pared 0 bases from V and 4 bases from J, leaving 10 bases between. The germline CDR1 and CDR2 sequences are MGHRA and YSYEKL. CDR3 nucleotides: TGCGCCAGCAGCCAAGATTTGGAGGGATACGAGCAGTACTTC. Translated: CASSQDLEGYEQYF.

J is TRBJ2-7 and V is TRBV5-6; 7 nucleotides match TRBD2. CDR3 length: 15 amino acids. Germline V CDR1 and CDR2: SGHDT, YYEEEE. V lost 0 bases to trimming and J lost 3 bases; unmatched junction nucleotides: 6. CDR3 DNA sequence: TGTGCCAGCAGCTTGGGTAGCGGGTACAACTACGAGCAGTACTTC. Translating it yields CASSLGSGYNYEQYF.

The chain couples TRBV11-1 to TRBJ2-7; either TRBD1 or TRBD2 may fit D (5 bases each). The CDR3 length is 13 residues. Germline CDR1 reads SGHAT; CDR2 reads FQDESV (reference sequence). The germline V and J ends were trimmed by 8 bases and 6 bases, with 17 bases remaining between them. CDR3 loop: CASGDAGYIEQYF. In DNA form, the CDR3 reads TGTGCCAGCGGGGACGCAGGCTATATCGAGCAGTACTTC.

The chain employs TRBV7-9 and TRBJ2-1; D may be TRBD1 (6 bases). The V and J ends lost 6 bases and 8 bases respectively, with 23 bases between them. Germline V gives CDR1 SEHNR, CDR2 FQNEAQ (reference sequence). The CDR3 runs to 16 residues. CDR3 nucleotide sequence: TGTGCCAGCAGATGCTGTGGACAGCCTGTTAGGGATGAGCAGTTCTTC. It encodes CASRCCGQPVRDEQFF.

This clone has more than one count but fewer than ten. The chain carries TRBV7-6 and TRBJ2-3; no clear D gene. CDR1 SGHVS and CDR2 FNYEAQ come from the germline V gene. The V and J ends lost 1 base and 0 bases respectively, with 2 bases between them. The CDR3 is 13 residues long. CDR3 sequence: CASSLVSTDTQYF. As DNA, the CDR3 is TGTGCCAGCAGCTTAGTGAGCACAGATACGCAGTATTTT.

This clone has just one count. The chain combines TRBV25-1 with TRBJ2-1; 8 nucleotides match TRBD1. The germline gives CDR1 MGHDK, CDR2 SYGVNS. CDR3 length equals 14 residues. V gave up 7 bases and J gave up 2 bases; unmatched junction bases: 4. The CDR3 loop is CASNPGGAYNEQFF. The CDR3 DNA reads TGTGCCAGCAACCCAGGGGGCGCCTACAATGAGCAGTTCTTC. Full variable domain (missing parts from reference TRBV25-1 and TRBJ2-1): EADIYQTPRYLVIGTGKKITLECSQTMGHDKMYWYQQDPGMELHLIHYSYGVNSTEKGDLSSESTVSRIRTEHFPLTLESARPSHTSQYLCASNPGGAYNEQFFGPGTRLTVL.

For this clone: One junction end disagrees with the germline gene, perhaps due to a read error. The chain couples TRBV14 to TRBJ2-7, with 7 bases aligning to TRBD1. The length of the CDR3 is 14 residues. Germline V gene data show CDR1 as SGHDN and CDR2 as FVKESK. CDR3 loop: CASSLRGGSNEQYF. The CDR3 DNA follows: TGTGCCAGCAGCTTAAGAGGGGGCTCCAACGAGCAGTACTTC.

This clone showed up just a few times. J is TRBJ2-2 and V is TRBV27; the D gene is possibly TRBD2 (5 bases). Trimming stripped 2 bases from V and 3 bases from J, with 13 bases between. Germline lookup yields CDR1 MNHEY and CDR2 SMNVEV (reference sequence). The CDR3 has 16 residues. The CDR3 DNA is TGTGCCAGCAGTTTAGAATCGGGGATTTACACCGGGGAGCTGTTTTTT. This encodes CASSLESGIYTGELFF.

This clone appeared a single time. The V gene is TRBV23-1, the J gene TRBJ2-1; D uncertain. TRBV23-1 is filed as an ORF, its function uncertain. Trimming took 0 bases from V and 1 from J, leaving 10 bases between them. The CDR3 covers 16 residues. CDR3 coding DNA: TGCGCCAGCAGTCAATCCGGCAGACTTTCCTACAATGAGCAGTTCTTC. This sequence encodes CASSQSGRLSYNEQFF.

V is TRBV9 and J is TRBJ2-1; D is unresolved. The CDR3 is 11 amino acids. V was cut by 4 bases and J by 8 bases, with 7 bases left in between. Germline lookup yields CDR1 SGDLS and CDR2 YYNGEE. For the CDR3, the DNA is TGTGCCAGCAGCTTTGGGGATGAGCAGTTCTTC. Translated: CASSFGDEQFF.

CDR3 nucleotides: TGTGCCAGCAGCCCTTTATTGGGGCAAGAGACCCAGTACTTC. Encoded protein: CASSPLLGQETQYF. The chain recombines TRBV5-4 with TRBJ2-5; no firm D call. This CDR3 is 14 amino acids long. Germline V CDR1 and CDR2: SGHNT, YYREEE (reference sequence). V lost 4 bases, J lost 2 bases, and 12 bases lay in between. The full variable domain, in which reference TRBV5-4 and TRBJ2-5 provide the parts outside the CDR3, is ETGVTQSPTHLIKTRGQQVTLRCSSQSGHNTVSWYQQALGQGPQFIFQYYREEENGRGNFPPRFSGLQFPNYSSELNVNALELDDSALYLCASSPLLGQETQYFGPGTRLLVL.

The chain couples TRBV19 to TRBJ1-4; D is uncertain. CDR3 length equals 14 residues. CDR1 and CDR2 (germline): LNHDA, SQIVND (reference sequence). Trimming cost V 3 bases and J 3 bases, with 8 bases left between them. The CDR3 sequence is CASSIYGPNEKLFF. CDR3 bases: TGTGCCAGTAGTATCTACGGGCCTAATGAAAAACTGTTTTTT.

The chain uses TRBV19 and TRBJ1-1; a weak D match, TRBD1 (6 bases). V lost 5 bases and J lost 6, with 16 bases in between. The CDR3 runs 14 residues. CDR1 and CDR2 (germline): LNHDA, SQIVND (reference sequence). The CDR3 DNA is TGTGCCAGTAGTTTGGGAGCAGGGGACCCTGAAGCTTTCTTT. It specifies CASSLGAGDPEAFF.

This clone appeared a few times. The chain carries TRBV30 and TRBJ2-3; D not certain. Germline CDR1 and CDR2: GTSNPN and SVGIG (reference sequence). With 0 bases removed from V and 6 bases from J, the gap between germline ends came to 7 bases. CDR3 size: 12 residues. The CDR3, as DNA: TGTGCCTGGAGTGTACTGATGGATACGCAGTATTTT. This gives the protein CAWSVLMDTQYF. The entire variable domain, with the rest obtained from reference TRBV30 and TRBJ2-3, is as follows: SQTIHQWPATLVQPVGSPLSLECTVEGTSNPNLYWYRQAAGRGLQLLFYSVGIGQISSEVPQNLSASRPQDRQFILSSKKLLLSDSGFYLCAWSVLMDTQYFGPGTRLTVL.

Written as DNA, the CDR3 is TGTGCCACCCTAGCGGGGGATCAAAACATTCAGTACTTC. Its protein product is CATLAGDQNIQYF. The chain couples TRBV15 to TRBJ2-4; TRBD2 aligns across 10 bases. Germline values: CDR1 LNHNV, CDR2 YYDKDF (reference sequence). The ends lost 8 bases at V and 5 bases at J; junction bases unmatched: 3. CDR3 size: 13 residues.

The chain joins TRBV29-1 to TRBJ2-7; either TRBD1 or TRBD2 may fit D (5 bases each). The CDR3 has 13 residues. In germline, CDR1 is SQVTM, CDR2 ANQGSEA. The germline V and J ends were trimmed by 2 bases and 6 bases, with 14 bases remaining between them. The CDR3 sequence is CSVETGRSGEQYF. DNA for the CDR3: TGCAGCGTTGAAACAGGCCGGAGCGGCGAGCAGTACTTC.

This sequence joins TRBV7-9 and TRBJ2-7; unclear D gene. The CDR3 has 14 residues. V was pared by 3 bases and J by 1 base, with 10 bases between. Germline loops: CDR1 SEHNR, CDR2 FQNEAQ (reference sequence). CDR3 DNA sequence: TGTGCCAGCAGCTTGCAGGATGTTTCCTACGAGCAGTACTTC. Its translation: CASSLQDVSYEQYF.

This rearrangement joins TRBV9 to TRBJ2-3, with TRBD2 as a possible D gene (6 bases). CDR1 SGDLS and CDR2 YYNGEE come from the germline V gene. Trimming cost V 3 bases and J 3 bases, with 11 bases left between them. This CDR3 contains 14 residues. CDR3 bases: TGTGCCAGCAGCGGACCTAGCGTTACAGATACGCAGTATTTT. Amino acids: CASSGPSVTDTQYF.

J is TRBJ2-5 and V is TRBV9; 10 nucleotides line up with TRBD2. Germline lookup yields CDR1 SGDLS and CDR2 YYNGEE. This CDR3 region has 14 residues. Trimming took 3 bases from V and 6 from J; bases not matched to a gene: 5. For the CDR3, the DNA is TGTGCCAGCAGCGCTAGCGGGAGTGTAAAGACCCAGTACTTC. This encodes CASSASGSVKTQYF.